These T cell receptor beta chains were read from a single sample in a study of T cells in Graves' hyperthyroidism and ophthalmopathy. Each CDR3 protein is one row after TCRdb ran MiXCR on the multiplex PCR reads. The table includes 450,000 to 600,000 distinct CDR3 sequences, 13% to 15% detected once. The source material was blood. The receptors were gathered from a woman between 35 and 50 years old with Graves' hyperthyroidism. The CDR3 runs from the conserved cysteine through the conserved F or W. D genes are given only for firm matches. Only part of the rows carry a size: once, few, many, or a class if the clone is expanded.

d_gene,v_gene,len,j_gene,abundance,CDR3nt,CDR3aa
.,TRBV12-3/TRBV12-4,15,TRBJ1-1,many,TGTGCCAGCAGTTCGACCCTTCAACCGAACACTGAAGCTTTCTTT,CASSSTLQPNTEAFF
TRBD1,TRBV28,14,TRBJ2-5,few,TGTGCCAGCAGCGACAGGGGGCATCGAGAGACCCAGTACTTC,CASSDRGHRETQYF
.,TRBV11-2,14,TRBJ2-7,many,TGTGCCAGCAGCAGAGAACCCAGCTCCTACGAGCAGTACTTC,CASSREPSSYEQYF
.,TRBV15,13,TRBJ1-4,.,TGTGCCACCAGCAGAGAGAGAAATGAAAAACTGTTTTTT,CATSRERNEKLFF
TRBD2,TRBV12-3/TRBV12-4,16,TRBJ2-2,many,TGTGCCAGCAGCCGCGGGACTAGCGGGAACACCGGGGAGCTGTTTTTT,CASSRGTSGNTGELFF
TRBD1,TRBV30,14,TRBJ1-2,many,TGTGCCTGCAAGGTGACAGGGGGCAAATATGGCTACACCTTC,CACKVTGGKYGYTF
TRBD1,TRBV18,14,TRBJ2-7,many,TGTGCCAGCTCACCACCGACAGGGGTCTACGAGCAGTACTTC,CASSPPTGVYEQYF
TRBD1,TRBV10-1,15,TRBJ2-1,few,TGCGCCAGCAGTCCGACAGGGGGCAACTACAATGAGCAGTTCTTC,CASSPTGGNYNEQFF
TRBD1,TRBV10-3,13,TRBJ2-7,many,TGTGCCATCAGTGTGGACAGGGGCTACGAGCAGTACTTC,CAISVDRGYEQYF
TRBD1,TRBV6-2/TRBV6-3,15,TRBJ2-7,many,TGTGCCAGCAGTTACAGAGGGACAGGGGACTACGAGCAGTACTTC,CASSYRGTGDYEQYF
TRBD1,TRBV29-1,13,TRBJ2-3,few,TGCAGCGTTCCGACAGGGGGCGTGGATACGCAGTATTTT,CSVPTGGVDTQYF
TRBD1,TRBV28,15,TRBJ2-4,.,TGTGCCAGCAGGGGACAGGGGGCTTCCAAAAACATTCAGTACTTC,CASRGQGASKNIQYF
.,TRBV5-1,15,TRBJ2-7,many,TGCGCCAGCAGCCACGGGACCACGGGGAGGTACGAGCAGTACTTC,CASSHGTTGRYEQYF
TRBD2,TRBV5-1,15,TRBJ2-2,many,TGCGCCAGCAGCTTCGGGGGGACGAACACCGGGGAGCTGTTTTTT,CASSFGGTNTGELFF
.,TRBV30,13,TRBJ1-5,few,TGTGCCTGGAAAGGGGGGGCTGGTCAGCCCCAGCATTTT,CAWKGGAGQPQHF
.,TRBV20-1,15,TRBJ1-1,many,TGCAGTGCTAGAGATCCAAGGGGGGTGAACACTGAAGCTTTCTTT,CSARDPRGVNTEAFF
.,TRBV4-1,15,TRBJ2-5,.,TGCGCCAGCAGCCAAGAGGGCACCTCTCAAGAGACCCAGTACTTC,CASSQEGTSQETQYF
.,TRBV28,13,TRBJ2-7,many,TGTGCCAGCAGTTTATACAGGGTCACCGAGCAGTACTTC,CASSLYRVTEQYF